A selection of T cell receptor beta chains follows, all from one sample in a study of chemoradiotherapy in HPV16-positive cancers. Here immunoSEQ multiplex PCR was the method, and the copy in TCRdb shows in-frame clones only, minus some. The table shows roughly 1,300 clones, with 90% occurring only once. The sequencing used tumor tissue, collected from a patient who underwent chemoradiotherapy. Source of these receptors: a human donor with HPV-associated anogenital cancer. The CDR3 runs from the conserved cysteine through the conserved F or W. The order of the fields is V gene, D gene, clone size, J gene, CDR3 DNA, CDR3 protein. D genes are given only for firm matches. Part of the rows lack a size; the others show once, few, many or a class for expanded clones.

v_gene: TRBV30; d_gene: TRBD1; abundance: once; j_gene: TRBJ1-1; CDR3nt: TGTGCCTGGAGGGACCAGGGGGCGATGAACACTGAAGCTTTCTTT; CDR3aa: CAWRDQGAMNTEAFF
v_gene: TRBV28; d_gene: TRBD1; abundance: .; j_gene: TRBJ2-7; CDR3nt: TGTGCCAGCAGCGCCCTTACCGGGACAGGTTCCTACGAGCAGTACTTC; CDR3aa: CASSALTGTGSYEQYF
v_gene: TRBV9; d_gene: .; abundance: .; j_gene: TRBJ1-2; CDR3nt: TGTGCCAGCAGCGTAGCTGACCAGACAAACTATGGCTACACCTTC; CDR3aa: CASSVADQTNYGYTF
v_gene: TRBV19; d_gene: TRBD1; abundance: .; j_gene: TRBJ1-5; CDR3nt: TGTGCCAGTAGAAGACAGGGGGGAAATCAGCCCCAGCATTTT; CDR3aa: CASRRQGGNQPQHF
v_gene: TRBV14; d_gene: TRBD1; abundance: .; j_gene: TRBJ2-1; CDR3nt: TGTGCCAGCAGCCAACCGGGACAGGGGAGAGGTGAGCAGTTCTTC; CDR3aa: CASSQPGQGRGEQFF
v_gene: TRBV27; d_gene: TRBD2; abundance: .; j_gene: TRBJ2-3; CDR3nt: TGTGCCAGCAGTCCCTCAGGAGCGGGGGGGCCAGATACGCAGTATTTT; CDR3aa: CASSPSGAGGPDTQYF
v_gene: TRBV5-6; d_gene: TRBD2; abundance: .; j_gene: TRBJ2-1; CDR3nt: TGTGCCAGCAGCAATGGGACTAGCGGGGGCCATATACTATACAATGAGCAGTTCTTC; CDR3aa: CASSNGTSGGHILYNEQFF
v_gene: TRBV19; d_gene: .; abundance: .; j_gene: TRBJ2-3; CDR3nt: TGTGCCAGCAGCACGGGGGACCGAGGTATGCAGTATTTT; CDR3aa: CASSTGDRGMQYF
v_gene: TRBV5-5; d_gene: .; abundance: .; j_gene: TRBJ1-5; CDR3nt: TGTGCCAGCAGGCCGGACAGCAATCAGCCCCAGCATTTT; CDR3aa: CASRPDSNQPQHF
v_gene: TRBV30; d_gene: .; abundance: .; j_gene: TRBJ1-1; CDR3nt: TGTGCCTGGAGTTATTCGGGCACTGAAGCTTTCTTT; CDR3aa: CAWSYSGTEAFF
v_gene: TRBV19; d_gene: .; abundance: .; j_gene: TRBJ2-1; CDR3nt: TGTGCCAGTAGTATCGGGGGCTCCTACAATGAGCAGTTCTTC; CDR3aa: CASSIGGSYNEQFF
v_gene: TRBV28; d_gene: TRBD1; abundance: .; j_gene: TRBJ2-4; CDR3nt: TGTGCCAGCACCGGGACAGGGGGAGCGTCATACATTCAGTACTTC; CDR3aa: CASTGTGGASYIQYF
v_gene: TRBV7-3; d_gene: TRBD2; abundance: .; j_gene: TRBJ2-3; CDR3nt: TGTGCCAGCAGCAAGAGCGGGGGGGTAGATACGCAGTATTTT; CDR3aa: CASSKSGGVDTQYF
v_gene: TRBV21-1; d_gene: .; abundance: .; j_gene: TRBJ2-7; CDR3nt: TGTGCCAGCCCCCGATGGAGGGACCCCTCCTACGAGCAGTACTTC; CDR3aa: CASPRWRDPSYEQYF
v_gene: TRBV5-1; d_gene: .; abundance: .; j_gene: TRBJ2-5; CDR3nt: TGCGCCAGCAGCCCTGGGACGGCCCAAGAGACCCAGTACTTC; CDR3aa: CASSPGTAQETQYF
v_gene: TRBV5-8; d_gene: TRBD1; abundance: .; j_gene: TRBJ2-5; CDR3nt: TGTGCCAGCAGCCCGAGGACAGGGGTGGAGACCCAGTACTTC; CDR3aa: CASSPRTGVETQYF
v_gene: TRBV19; d_gene: TRBD1; abundance: .; j_gene: TRBJ2-5; CDR3nt: TGTGCCAGTAGTACGGGACAGAAGCAAGAGACCCAGTACTTC; CDR3aa: CASSTGQKQETQYF
v_gene: TRBV9; d_gene: .; abundance: .; j_gene: TRBJ1-1; CDR3nt: TGTGCCAGCAGCGCGGACCTTTCGGACACTGAAGCTTTCTTT; CDR3aa: CASSADLSDTEAFF
v_gene: TRBV4-1; d_gene: TRBD1; abundance: .; j_gene: TRBJ1-2; CDR3nt: TGCGCCAGCAGCCAAGCCGCCGGGACAGGGAACTATGGCTACACCTTC; CDR3aa: CASSQAAGTGNYGYTF
v_gene: TRBV9; d_gene: .; abundance: .; j_gene: TRBJ2-1; CDR3nt: TGTGCCAGCAGCGAAGAATTCCCAACGGGGTACCATGAGCAGTTCTTC; CDR3aa: CASSEEFPTGYHEQFF
v_gene: TRBV25-1; d_gene: .; abundance: .; j_gene: TRBJ2-5; CDR3nt: TGTGCCAGCGGACAAGAGACCCAGTACTTC; CDR3aa: CASGQETQYF
v_gene: TRBV18; d_gene: .; abundance: .; j_gene: TRBJ1-2; CDR3nt: TGTGCCAGCTCACCATTTCCGGACACACAGTATGGCTACACCTTC; CDR3aa: CASSPFPDTQYGYTF
v_gene: TRBV7-9; d_gene: .; abundance: few; j_gene: TRBJ1-1; CDR3nt: TGTGCCAGCAGCGTAAAGAACACTGAAGCTTTCTTT; CDR3aa: CASSVKNTEAFF
v_gene: TRBV27; d_gene: .; abundance: .; j_gene: TRBJ1-2; CDR3nt: TGTGCCAGCAGTTTATGGGCAGGGACTAACTATGGCTACACCTTC; CDR3aa: CASSLWAGTNYGYTF
v_gene: TRBV19; d_gene: .; abundance: once; j_gene: TRBJ1-5; CDR3nt: TGTGCCAGTAGTTCTCCGTCTGGCGGCGGGGTATATAGCAATCAGCCCCAGCATTTT; CDR3aa: CASSSPSGGGVYSNQPQHF
v_gene: TRBV19; d_gene: .; abundance: .; j_gene: TRBJ1-5; CDR3nt: TGTGCCAGTAGTGGAGGCAATCAGCCCCAGCATTTT; CDR3aa: CASSGGNQPQHF
v_gene: TRBV11-1; d_gene: .; abundance: .; j_gene: TRBJ1-1; CDR3nt: TGTGCCAGCAGCTCTGCGACCGCTAACACTGAAGCTTTCTTT; CDR3aa: CASSSATANTEAFF
v_gene: TRBV7-9; d_gene: .; abundance: .; j_gene: TRBJ1-5; CDR3nt: TGTGCCAGCAGCTCCGCACTGGACACAGCCCAGCATTTT; CDR3aa: CASSSALDTAQHF
v_gene: TRBV7-8; d_gene: TRBD2; abundance: .; j_gene: TRBJ2-3; CDR3nt: TGTGCCAGCAGCTTAAGTAACCCGGGGGGGGCAACAGATACGCAGTATTTT; CDR3aa: CASSLSNPGGATDTQYF
v_gene: TRBV28; d_gene: .; abundance: .; j_gene: TRBJ1-2; CDR3nt: TGTGCCAGCAGTCCCCGGGGCAGGGGAGTTGGCTATGGCTACACCTTC; CDR3aa: CASSPRGRGVGYGYTF
v_gene: TRBV6-6; d_gene: .; abundance: .; j_gene: TRBJ2-1; CDR3nt: TGTGCCAGCACGCCTTCCTACAATGAGCAGTTCTTC; CDR3aa: CASTPSYNEQFF
v_gene: TRBV5-5; d_gene: TRBD2; abundance: .; j_gene: TRBJ2-7; CDR3nt: TGTGCCAGCAGCATTGGGACTAGCGGTTCCTACGAGCAGTACTTC; CDR3aa: CASSIGTSGSYEQYF
v_gene: TRBV5-8; d_gene: TRBD1; abundance: .; j_gene: TRBJ1-4; CDR3nt: TGTGCCAGCGCCCCGGGACAGGGGTCCACTAATGAAAAACTGTTTTTT; CDR3aa: CASAPGQGSTNEKLFF
v_gene: TRBV5-1; d_gene: TRBD2; abundance: few; j_gene: TRBJ2-5; CDR3nt: TGCGCCAGCAGCTTGGTCCTAGCGGGGGACTCCAGTGAGACCCAGTACTTC; CDR3aa: CASSLVLAGDSSETQYF
v_gene: TRBV7-7; d_gene: TRBD2; abundance: .; j_gene: TRBJ2-5; CDR3nt: TGTGCCAGCAGCTTAAATAGCGGGACCTCCGGGGAGACCCAGTACTTC; CDR3aa: CASSLNSGTSGETQYF
v_gene: TRBV25-1; d_gene: .; abundance: .; j_gene: TRBJ1-6; CDR3nt: TGTGCCAGCCAACAGACGGGTGTCAATTCACCCCTCCACTTT; CDR3aa: CASQQTGVNSPLHF
v_gene: TRBV2; d_gene: .; abundance: .; j_gene: TRBJ1-1; CDR3nt: TGTGCCAGCAGTGAAGAGTGGGGGGCGAACACTGAAGCTTTCTTT; CDR3aa: CASSEEWGANTEAFF